This is a list of T cell receptor beta chains from one sample in a study of CD8+ T cells in alopecia areata. Profiled with immunoSEQ multiplex PCR; TCRdb holds only in-frame clones, not every one. Of about 190,000 clones detected, around 56% appear once; the ten largest clones hold about 0.69%. The source was CD4+ T cells sorted from blood, collected at week 4, from a patient treated with tofacitinib. The receptors stem from a human donor with alopecia areata. Both conserved end residues are part of each CDR3. The D gene is left open where the match is weak. The listing skips clone size in some rows; elsewhere it reads once, few, many or a size class.

d_call: .
clone_size: .
j_call: TRBJ1-5
v_call: TRBV5-1
cdr3_nt: TGCGCCAGCAGCTTGGCCGAGGGTGGCCAGCCCCAGCATTTT
cdr3_aa: CASSLAEGGQPQHF

d_call: TRBD2
clone_size: .
j_call: TRBJ2-1
v_call: TRBV14
cdr3_nt: TGTGCCAGCAGCCAAGCGGGACTAGCGCCGCGGGGTGAGCAGTTCTTC
cdr3_aa: CASSQAGLAPRGEQFF

d_call: TRBD1
clone_size: .
j_call: TRBJ1-3
v_call: TRBV27
cdr3_nt: TGTGCCAGCAGTCCAGGGGGCGCGATAGGAAACACCATATATTTT
cdr3_aa: CASSPGGAIGNTIYF

d_call: TRBD2
clone_size: .
j_call: TRBJ2-1
v_call: TRBV29-1
cdr3_nt: TGCAGCGTTGTCGGCGGGAGGGGCGATGAGCAGTTCTTC
cdr3_aa: CSVVGGRGDEQFF

d_call: .
clone_size: .
j_call: TRBJ2-3
v_call: TRBV15
cdr3_nt: TGTGCCACCAGCAGAGGCGGCACAGATACGCAGTATTTT
cdr3_aa: CATSRGGTDTQYF

d_call: .
clone_size: .
j_call: TRBJ2-6
v_call: TRBV9
cdr3_nt: TGTGCCAGCAGCGTAGGTGACTCTGGGGCCAACGTCCTGACTTTC
cdr3_aa: CASSVGDSGANVLTF

d_call: TRBD2
clone_size: .
j_call: TRBJ2-2
v_call: TRBV27
cdr3_nt: TGTGCCAGCACTCTTAGACTAGCGGGAACCGGGGAGCTGTTTTTT
cdr3_aa: CASTLRLAGTGELFF

d_call: TRBD1
clone_size: .
j_call: TRBJ2-5
v_call: TRBV11-2
cdr3_nt: TGTGCCAGCAACCGACAGGGGGTACAAGAGACCCAGTACTTC
cdr3_aa: CASNRQGVQETQYF

d_call: .
clone_size: few
j_call: TRBJ1-2
v_call: TRBV2
cdr3_nt: TGTGCCAGCAGTGAAGCCCCCCTGGTTCAGGGCTACACCTTC
cdr3_aa: CASSEAPLVQGYTF

d_call: .
clone_size: .
j_call: TRBJ2-2
v_call: TRBV2
cdr3_nt: TGTGCCAGCAGTGCCCGTTCCGGCGGGGAGCTGTTTTTT
cdr3_aa: CASSARSGGELFF